This T cell receptor beta chain stems from a study of blood T cell repertoires in COVID-19. Study at large: Italy, Spain and the United States were the sources of the convalescent and acute COVID-19 samples. PBMCs, B-cell-depleted T cells, or T cells provided the cDNA or gDNA that made up the material.

Everyone who took part was roughly 18 to 89 years old, and they came from fewer than 25 US areas. Sequencing used immunoSEQ multiplex PCR; TCRdb keeps in-frame clones, though not all of them. Here the sample spans 270,000 or so clones, more than 85% being singletons. What was sequenced was PBMCs or T cells enriched from blood (not recorded which). The receptor's source is a man aged 40-49 years who had been exposed to COVID-19.

The DNA of the CDR3 is TGTGCCAGCAGTGACTTTGACAGGGCCCGGACTGAAGCTTTCTTT. This sequence encodes CASSDFDRARTEAFF. The rearrangement links TRBV6-4 to TRBJ1-1; 7 bases are a match to TRBD1. The length of the CDR3 is 15 residues. V lost 1 base to trimming and J lost 5 bases; unmatched junction nucleotides: 7. From germline, CDR1 is MRHNA and CDR2 SNTAGT.